A selection of T cell receptor beta chains follows, all from one sample in a study of early T cells in non-severe SARS-CoV-2 infection. TCRdb processed the 5' RACE reads anew with MiXCR; each CDR3 protein has one entry. The table includes 55,000 to 70,000 distinct CDR3 sequences, about 11% detected once. Here the sequenced sample was whole blood, taken at baseline. Every receptor here comes from an adult who was a healthcare worker with PCR-confirmed SARS-CoV-2 infection or an uninfected control (not recorded which). The donor label of this sample is uncertain. CDR3s include the opening cysteine and the closing phenylalanine or tryptophan. A D gene is named only where the DNA matches it firmly. The size field is filled for only some rows; it gives once, few, many or a size class.

few,TRBJ1-2,NA,TRBV5-6,TGTGCCAGCAGCTTGCAGGAGGCCCTCTATGGCTACACCTTC,CASSLQEALYGYTF
NA,TRBJ2-5,NA,TRBV5-1,TGCGCCAGCAGCTTGAGACAGGTTCAAGAGACCCAGTACTTC,CASSLRQVQETQYF
few,TRBJ2-4,TRBD1,TRBV7-2,TGTGCCAGCAGCTTATTTAGGGGACAGGGAAACATTCAGTACTTC,CASSLFRGQGNIQYF
NA,TRBJ2-5,NA,TRBV25-1,TGTGCCAGCAGTCGTCGCCAGGGGACGGAGACCCAGTACTTC,CASSRRQGTETQYF
many,TRBJ2-3,NA,TRBV7-2,TGTGCCAGCAGCCCCTTGGATACGCAGTATTTT,CASSPLDTQYF
NA,TRBJ1-1,NA,TRBV12-3/TRBV12-4,TGTGCCAGCAGTTTATCGCGGGGGAACACTGAAGCTTTCTTT,CASSLSRGNTEAFF
few,TRBJ2-3,NA,TRBV20-1,TGCAGCTCTATTGGGGAATACACAGATACGCAGTATTTT,CSSIGEYTDTQYF
many,TRBJ2-1,TRBD2,TRBV2,TGTGCCAGCAATCTCCTAGCGGGGGGTAATGAGCAGTTCTTC,CASNLLAGGNEQFF
NA,TRBJ2-1,TRBD2,TRBV7-6,TGTGCCAGCAGCCACGGACTAGCGGGGGCAAATGAGCAGTTCTTC,CASSHGLAGANEQFF
NA,TRBJ2-3,TRBD1,TRBV5-6,TGTGCCAGCAGCTTGGGGGACAGCCGGATAGATACGCAGTATTTT,CASSLGDSRIDTQYF
few,TRBJ2-1,NA,TRBV20-1,TGCAGTGCTAGAGATTATGGTGCTGAGCAGTTCTTC,CSARDYGAEQFF
few,TRBJ2-3,TRBD1,TRBV29-1,TGCAGCGAACAGGGGGCCGGGGATACGCAGTATTTT,CSEQGAGDTQYF
few,TRBJ1-2,NA,TRBV6-1,TGTGCCAGCAGTGGACGGTCCACGTACTATGGCTACACCTTC,CASSGRSTYYGYTF
few,TRBJ1-6,NA,TRBV10-2,TGCGCCAGCAGTGAGTCGACCCTTAGAGGTTCACCCCTCCACTTT,CASSESTLRGSPLHF
NA,TRBJ1-3,NA,TRBV11-3,TGTGCCAGCAGCTTAACTTTCCCGAGGACAGCCTCTGGAAACACCATATATTTT,CASSLTFPRTASGNTIYF
few,TRBJ2-3,NA,TRBV2,TGTGCCAGAGACCCTTCCCCGGGGGACTATACGCAGTATTTT,CARDPSPGDYTQYF
few,TRBJ1-5,NA,TRBV12-3/TRBV12-4,TGTGCCAGCAGTTTATCCCTGCAGCCCCAGCATTTT,CASSLSLQPQHF
NA,TRBJ2-3,TRBD2,TRBV7-2,TGTGCCAGCAGCTACGGACTAGCGGGTGCGCAGTATTTT,CASSYGLAGAQYF
many,TRBJ1-2,NA,TRBV20-1,TGCAGTGCTAGACAGGGGCCTAACTATGGCTACACCTTC,CSARQGPNYGYTF
NA,TRBJ2-4,TRBD2,TRBV4-1,TGCGCCAGCAGCCAAGATTCCAGCGGGGCACCGATAAACATTCAGTACTTC,CASSQDSSGAPINIQYF
few,TRBJ1-1,NA,TRBV6-1,TGTGCCAGCTCTCTCCGGGCCGGCCTTTTCTTT,CASSLRAGLFF
few,TRBJ2-1,NA,TRBV5-1,TGCGCCAGCAGCTTGGACATCCTCGGGAATGAGCAGTTCTTC,CASSLDILGNEQFF
NA,TRBJ2-5,NA,TRBV7-3,TGTGCCAGCAGCCCACAGGGTCTAGCAGAGACCCAGTACTTC,CASSPQGLAETQYF
NA,TRBJ1-2,NA,TRBV12-3/TRBV12-4,TGTGCCAGCAGATCGAGCGGGATGATTATTGGCTACACCTTC,CASRSSGMIIGYTF
NA,TRBJ2-3,TRBD2,TRBV20-1,TGCAGTGCTTACCTGGGACTAGCGGGGGGCGACCACGCCACAGATACGCAGTATTTT,CSAYLGLAGGDHATDTQYF
few,TRBJ2-3,TRBD1,TRBV15,TGTGCCACCAGCAGAGATACGGCGACAGGGTCAGATACGCAGTATTTT,CATSRDTATGSDTQYF
NA,TRBJ2-2,NA,TRBV24-1,TGTGCCACCAGTGATTTAGGGCACAGCCGGAATGCGCTGTTTTTT,CATSDLGHSRNALFF
many,TRBJ2-1,TRBD2,TRBV7-3,TGTGCCAGCAGCCAGGGACTAGCGGGCAATGAGCGGTTCTTC,CASSQGLAGNERFF
NA,TRBJ1-1,NA,TRBV6-2/TRBV6-3,TGTGCCAGCAGTTATATCTCGGGAACTGAAGCTTTCTTT,CASSYISGTEAFF
few,TRBJ2-2,NA,TRBV3-1,TGTGCCAGCAGCCCAGGGGTGGGCACCGGGGAGCTGTTTTTT,CASSPGVGTGELFF
many,TRBJ1-2,NA,TRBV6-4,TGTGCCAGCAGTGCCCGGGGCTCCTATGGCTACACCTTC,CASSARGSYGYTF
medium-sized,TRBJ1-1,NA,TRBV2,TGTGCCAGCAGTGCCATGGGCAGGTCAGCGATGAACACTGAAGCTTTCTTT,CASSAMGRSAMNTEAFF
many,TRBJ1-4,NA,TRBV5-1,TGCGCCAGCAGCTTGAACCGGGGGCCTAATGAAAAACTGTTTTTT,CASSLNRGPNEKLFF
many,TRBJ2-4,TRBD1,TRBV5-1,TGCGCCAGCAGCTTGGTGGACAGGGGTTTAAACATTCAGTACTTC,CASSLVDRGLNIQYF
few,TRBJ1-5,NA,TRBV7-9,TGTGCCAGCAGCTTAGAAGGGTATGAGCAGCCCCAGCATTTT,CASSLEGYEQPQHF
NA,TRBJ2-3,NA,TRBV10-3,TGTGCCATCAGTGGATTAATGGGAGATACGCAGTATTTT,CAISGLMGDTQYF
NA,TRBJ1-3,NA,TRBV5-1,TGCGCCAGCAGCTTGAACCCCAGCCTCTCTGGAAACACCATATATTTT,CASSLNPSLSGNTIYF
many,TRBJ2-1,NA,TRBV12-3/TRBV12-4,TGTGCCAGCAGTTTATCCGCCAGCCTAAGCTCCTACAATGAGCAGTTCTTC,CASSLSASLSSYNEQFF
NA,TRBJ2-5,NA,TRBV7-2,TGTGCCAGCAGCTTAGACCTCTTCGGCCTCACCAGGGGAGAGACCCAGTACTTC,CASSLDLFGLTRGETQYF
NA,TRBJ2-3,TRBD2,TRBV20-1,TGCAGTGCTAGAGTGTCTAGCGGGGGGGCTTATACGCAGTATTTT,CSARVSSGGAYTQYF